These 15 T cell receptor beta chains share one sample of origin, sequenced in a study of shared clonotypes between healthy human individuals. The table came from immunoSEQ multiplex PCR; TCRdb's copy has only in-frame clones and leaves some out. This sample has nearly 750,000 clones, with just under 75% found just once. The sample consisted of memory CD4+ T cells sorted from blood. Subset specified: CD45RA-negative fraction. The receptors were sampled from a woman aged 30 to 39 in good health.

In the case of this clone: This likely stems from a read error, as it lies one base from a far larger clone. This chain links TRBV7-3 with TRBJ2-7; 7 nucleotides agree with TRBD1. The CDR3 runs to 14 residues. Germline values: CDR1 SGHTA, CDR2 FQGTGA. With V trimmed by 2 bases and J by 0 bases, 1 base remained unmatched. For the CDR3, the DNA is TGTGCCAGCAGCTTACAGGGGGACTCCTACGAGCAGTACTTC. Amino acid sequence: CASSLQGDSYEQYF.

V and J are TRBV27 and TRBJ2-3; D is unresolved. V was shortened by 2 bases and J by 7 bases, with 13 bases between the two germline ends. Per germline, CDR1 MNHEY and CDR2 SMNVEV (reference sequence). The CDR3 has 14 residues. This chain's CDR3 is CASSLSLGWNTQYF. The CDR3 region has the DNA TGTGCCAGCAGTTTAAGCTTGGGATGGAATACGCAGTATTTT.

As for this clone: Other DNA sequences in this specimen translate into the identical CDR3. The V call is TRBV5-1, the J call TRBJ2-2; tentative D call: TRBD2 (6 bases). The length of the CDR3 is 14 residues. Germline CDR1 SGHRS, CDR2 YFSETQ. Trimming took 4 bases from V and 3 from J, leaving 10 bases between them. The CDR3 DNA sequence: TGCGCCAGCAGCCCGACGGGGGACACCGGGGAGCTGTTTTTT. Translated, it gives CASSPTGDTGELFF.

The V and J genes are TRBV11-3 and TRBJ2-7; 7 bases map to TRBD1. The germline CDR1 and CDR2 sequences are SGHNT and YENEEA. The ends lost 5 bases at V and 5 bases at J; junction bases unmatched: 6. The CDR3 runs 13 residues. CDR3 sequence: CASSPTGVDEQYF. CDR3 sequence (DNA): TGTGCCAGCAGCCCCACAGGGGTGGACGAGCAGTACTTC. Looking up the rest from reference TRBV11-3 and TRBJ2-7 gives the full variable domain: EAGVVQSPRYKIIEKKQPVAFWCNPISGHNTLYWYLQNLGQGPELLIRYENEEAVDDSQLPKDRFSAERLKGVDSTLKIQPAELGDSAVYLCASSPTGVDEQYFGPGTRLTVT.

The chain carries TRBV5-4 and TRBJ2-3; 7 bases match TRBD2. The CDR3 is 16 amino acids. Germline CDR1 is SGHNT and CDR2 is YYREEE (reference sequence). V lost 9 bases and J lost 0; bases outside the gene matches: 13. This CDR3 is CAIQTGGSPSTDTQYF. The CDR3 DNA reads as TGTGCCATACAAACCGGCGGGAGCCCGAGCACAGATACGCAGTATTTT.

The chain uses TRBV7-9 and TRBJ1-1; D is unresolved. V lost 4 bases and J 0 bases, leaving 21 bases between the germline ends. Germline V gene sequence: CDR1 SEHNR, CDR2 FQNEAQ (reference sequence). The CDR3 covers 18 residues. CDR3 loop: CASSSPSGFGGLNTEAFF. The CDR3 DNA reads TGTGCCAGCAGCTCCCCCTCGGGGTTCGGCGGTCTGAACACTGAAGCTTTCTTT.

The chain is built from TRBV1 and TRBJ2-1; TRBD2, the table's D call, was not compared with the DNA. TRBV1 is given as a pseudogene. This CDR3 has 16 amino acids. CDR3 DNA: TGCACCAGCAGCCACCCCCAAAGCGGGTTCTACAATGAGCAGTTCTTC. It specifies CTSSHPQSGFYNEQFF.

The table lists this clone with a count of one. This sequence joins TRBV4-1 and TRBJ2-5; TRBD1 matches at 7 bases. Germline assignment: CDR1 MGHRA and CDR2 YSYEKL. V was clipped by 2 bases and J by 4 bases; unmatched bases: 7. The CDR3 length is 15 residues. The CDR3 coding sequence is TGCGCCAGCAGCCAACACCACAACAGGGGAGAGACCCAGTACTTC. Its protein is CASSQHHNRGETQYF.

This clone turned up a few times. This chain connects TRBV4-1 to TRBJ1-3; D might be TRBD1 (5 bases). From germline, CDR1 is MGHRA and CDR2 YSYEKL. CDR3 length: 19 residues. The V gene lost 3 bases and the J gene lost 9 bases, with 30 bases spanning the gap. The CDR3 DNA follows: TGCGCCAGCAGCCACTACCGAACCGGGGACCTTTTAGCGGGGACCACCATATATTTT. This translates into CASSHYRTGDLLAGTTIYF.

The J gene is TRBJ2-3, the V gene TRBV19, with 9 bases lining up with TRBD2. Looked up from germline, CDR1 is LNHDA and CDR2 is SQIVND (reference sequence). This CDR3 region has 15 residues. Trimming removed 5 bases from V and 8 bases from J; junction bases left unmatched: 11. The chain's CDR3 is CASSSRRREGITQYF. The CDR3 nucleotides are TGTGCCAGTAGTTCCCGGCGGCGGGAGGGCATTACGCAGTATTTT.

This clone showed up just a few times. CDR3 in DNA: TGTGCCAGCAGTGCCCAACTAGCGGGCAACACCGGGGAGCTGTTTTTT. Its translation: CASSAQLAGNTGELFF. This sequence joins TRBV6-1 and TRBJ2-2, with 9 bases fitting TRBD2. Trimming removed 4 bases from V and 2 bases from J; junction bases left unmatched: 5. From germline, CDR1 is MNHNS and CDR2 SASEGT. The CDR3 contains 16 residues.

The CDR3 DNA reads as TGCGCCAGCTGCCCAGGGAACTCCTACAATGAGCAGTTCTTC. Translating gives CASCPGNSYNEQFF. The genes are TRBV5-1 and TRBJ2-1; TRBD1 is a possible D gene (5 bases). CDR3 length equals 14 residues. V was trimmed by 7 bases and J by 0 bases, leaving 11 bases between them. The germline CDR1 and CDR2 sequences are SGHRS and YFSETQ.

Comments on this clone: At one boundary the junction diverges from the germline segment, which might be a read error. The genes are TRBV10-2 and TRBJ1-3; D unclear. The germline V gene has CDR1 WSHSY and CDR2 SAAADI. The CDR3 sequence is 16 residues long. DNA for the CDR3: TGCGCCAGCAGTGAGGATGACAAAAGCTCTGGAAACATCATATATTTT. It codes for CASSEDDKSSGNIIYF.

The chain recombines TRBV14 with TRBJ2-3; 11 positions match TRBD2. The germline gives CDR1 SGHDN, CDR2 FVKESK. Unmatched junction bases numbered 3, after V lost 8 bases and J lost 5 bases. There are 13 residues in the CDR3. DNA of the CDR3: TGTGCCAGCGGGCTAGCGGGGGGAGATACGCAGTATTTT. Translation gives CASGLAGGDTQYF.

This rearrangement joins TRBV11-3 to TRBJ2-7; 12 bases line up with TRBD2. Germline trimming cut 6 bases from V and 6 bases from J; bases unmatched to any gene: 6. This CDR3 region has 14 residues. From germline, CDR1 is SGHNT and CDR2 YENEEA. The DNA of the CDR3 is TGTGCCAGCAGATCACCGGGACTAGCGGGCGAGCAGTACTTC. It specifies CASRSPGLAGEQYF.